What follows are 3 T cell receptor beta chains derived from one specimen sequenced in a study of post-analysis software for immune sequencing data. Their specific antigens are unknown. General study findings and limits: Higher frequency in patients than in controls was seen for several TRBV segments, with TRBV5-6, TRBV5-1 and TRBV20-1 among them.

Unique molecular identifiers were present in the TCR beta cDNA libraries. TCRdb passed the PCR reads through MiXCR, listing each CDR3 protein once. Of about 820,000 distinct CDR3 sequences listed, about 50% are singletons. Sequenced: blood. Every receptor here comes from a girl between 10 and 17 years old with multiple sclerosis.

The gene calls are TRBV6-1 and TRBJ2-3, with 7 bases that match TRBD1. Germline trimming cut 5 bases from V and 0 bases from J; bases unmatched to any gene: 8. The CDR3 covers 16 residues. From germline, CDR1 is MNHNS and CDR2 SASEGT. The CDR3 reads CASSISRGSSTDTQYF. For the CDR3, the DNA is TGTGCCAGCAGTATCTCCAGGGGGTCTAGCACAGATACGCAGTATTTT.

In regard to this clonotype: The junction departs from germline at one end; a sequencing error may be responsible. The chain is built from TRBV2 and TRBJ2-7, with 12 positions matching TRBD2. Germline CDR1 reads SNHLY; CDR2 reads FYNNEI. This CDR3 contains 16 residues. Written as DNA, the CDR3 is TGTGCCGGCAGTGCGTCTAGCGGGGGGGTTTCCTACGAGCAGTACTTC. This gives the protein CAGSASSGGVSYEQYF.

V is TRBV28 and J is TRBJ1-4, with unresolved D. The germline V and J ends were trimmed by 6 bases and 6 bases, with 14 bases remaining between them. The CDR3 covers 14 residues. The germline gives CDR1 MDHEN, CDR2 SYDVKM. As DNA, the CDR3 is TGTGCCAGCAGCCCAGATCAGGCAGATGAAAAACTGTTTTTT. Its translation is CASSPDQADEKLFF.